This is a list of T cell receptor beta chains from one sample in a study of T cells in Graves' hyperthyroidism and ophthalmopathy. TCRdb reanalysed the multiplex PCR reads using MiXCR and keeps one entry per CDR3 protein. Altogether 400,000 to 550,000 distinct CDR3 sequences are present, less than 25% being singletons, with the ten largest covering roughly 12%. Material: blood. These receptors were collected from a woman aged 25 to 39 with Graves' ophthalmopathy. CDR3s include the opening cysteine and the closing phenylalanine or tryptophan. The order of the fields is J gene, clone size, V gene, D gene, CDR3 protein, CDR3 DNA. A D gene is named only where the DNA matches it firmly. The size field is filled for only some rows; it gives once, few, many or a size class.

>TRBJ1-5|many|TRBV7-2|-
CASTLTGPYSNQPQHF
TGTGCCAGCACCCTTACGGGCCCTTATAGCAATCAGCCCCAGCATTTT
>TRBJ2-7|many|TRBV20-1|TRBD1
CSARDEGRGSDEQYF
TGCAGTGCTAGAGATGAAGGCAGGGGGTCCGACGAGCAGTACTTC
>TRBJ2-5|few|TRBV3-1|TRBD1
CASSQDVRGLYQETQYF
TGTGCCAGCAGCCAAGATGTCAGGGGGTTGTACCAAGAGACCCAGTACTTC
>TRBJ2-5|once|TRBV7-3|-
CASSNQGGGTQYF
TGTGCCAGCAGCAATCAGGGAGGAGGGACCCAGTACTTC
>TRBJ2-7|many|TRBV29-1|-
CSVEDGGREQYF
TGCAGCGTTGAAGATGGGGGGCGGGAGCAGTACTTC
>TRBJ2-5|many|TRBV19|TRBD1
CASRNRGQETQYF
TGTGCCAGTAGAAACAGGGGCCAAGAGACCCAGTACTTC
>TRBJ1-1|few|TRBV5-1|TRBD1
CASNPAWPGGTEAFF
TGCGCCAGCAACCCCGCATGGCCAGGGGGCACTGAAGCTTTCTTT
>TRBJ1-1|many|TRBV10-3|TRBD1
CTISRGTGLNTEAFF
TGTACCATCAGTCGCGGGACAGGCCTGAACACTGAAGCTTTCTTT
>TRBJ1-1|many|TRBV6-1|-
CAVARRGGGTEAFF
TGTGCCGTCGCTCGACGAGGGGGAGGAACTGAAGCTTTCTTT
>TRBJ2-7|once|TRBV12-5|TRBD2
CASGLVQAGGTYEQYF
TGTGCTAGTGGTTTGGTACAAGCGGGGGGCACCTACGAGCAGTACTTC
>TRBJ2-2|few|TRBV20-1|-
CSATRDTATGELFF
TGCAGTGCCACTCGGGACACCGCCACCGGGGAGCTGTTTTTT
>TRBJ2-2|few|TRBV2|-
CASGGSFTGELFF
TGTGCCAGCGGGGGAAGCTTCACCGGGGAGCTGTTTTTT
>TRBJ2-7|many|TRBV9|-
CASSVEGGPYEQYF
TGTGCCAGCAGCGTAGAAGGCGGACCCTACGAGCAGTACTTC
>TRBJ1-1|-|TRBV12-3/TRBV12-4|TRBD1
CASSFRDRVQNTEAFF
TGTGCCAGCAGTTTTAGGGACAGGGTTCAGAACACTGAAGCTTTCTTT
>TRBJ1-1|once|TRBV18|-
CASSTTQQGEAFF
TGTGCCAGCTCAACCACCCAACAAGGTGAAGCTTTCTTT
>TRBJ1-2|-|TRBV20-1|TRBD1
CSLWDSRYGYTF
TGCAGCCTTTGGGACAGCCGCTATGGCTACACCTTC
>TRBJ1-2|few|TRBV19|TRBD1
CASSNLQGLAYGYTF
TGTGCCAGTAGTAATTTACAGGGGCTCGCCTATGGCTACACCTTC
>TRBJ1-1|many|TRBV20-1|-
CSALVLNTEAFF
TGCAGTGCCCTCGTTTTGAACACTGAAGCTTTCTTT
>TRBJ2-7|many|TRBV19|TRBD2
CASRSSGAYEQYF
TGTGCCAGTAGGTCCAGCGGGGCCTACGAGCAGTACTTC
>TRBJ2-7|-|TRBV7-6|-
CASSPGLGQYF
TGTGCCAGCAGCCCGGGACTGGGGCAGTACTTC
>TRBJ2-7|few|TRBV3-1|TRBD1
CASSLRPGGSYEQYF
TGTGCCAGCAGCCTTCGTCCAGGGGGCTCCTACGAGCAGTACTTC
>TRBJ2-5|-|TRBV30|-
CAWTPKDQETQYF
TGTGCCTGGACACCCAAAGATCAAGAGACCCAGTACTTC
>TRBJ1-2|-|TRBV5-4|TRBD1
CASSPGQGYGYAF
TGTGCCAGCAGCCCGGGACAGGGCTATGGCTACGCCTTC
>TRBJ2-5|-|TRBV7-3|-
CASAMGGDEETQYF
TGTGCCAGCGCGATGGGGGGAGACGAAGAGACCCAGTACTTC
>TRBJ1-2|many|TRBV12-3/TRBV12-4|-
CASSLVTGSGGYTF
TGTGCCAGCAGTTTAGTCACAGGCTCAGGTGGCTACACCTTC
>TRBJ2-5|-|TRBV3-1|-
CASSQDLNAVQETQYF
TGTGCCAGCAGCCAAGATTTGAATGCGGTTCAAGAGACCCAGTACTTC
>TRBJ2-7|-|TRBV29-1|TRBD1
CSVTDRVQYEQYF
TGCAGCGTTACGGACAGGGTTCAGTACGAGCAGTACTTC
>TRBJ1-1|many|TRBV20-1|-
CSATDISFLNTEAFF
TGCAGTGCTACCGACATCAGTTTTTTGAACACTGAAGCTTTCTTT
>TRBJ1-1|many|TRBV27|TRBD1
CASSQPDRGGGNTEAFF
TGTGCCAGCAGCCAACCCGACAGGGGTGGCGGTAACACTGAAGCTTTCTTT
>TRBJ1-6|-|TRBV5-1|TRBD1
CASSLEAGGNNSPLHF
TGCGCCAGCAGCTTGGAGGCAGGGGGGAATAATTCACCCCTCCACTTT
>TRBJ1-2|many|TRBV6-5|-
CASSLSNGGGYTF
TGTGCCAGCAGTTTATCAAACGGAGGAGGCTACACCTTC
>TRBJ2-7|-|TRBV6-5|TRBD1
CASSYNRDRGTYEQYF
TGTGCCAGCAGTTACAACCGGGACAGGGGAACCTACGAGCAGTACTTC
>TRBJ2-7|-|TRBV6-5|-
CASSYWDNREQYF
TGTGCCAGCAGTTACTGGGACAACCGCGAGCAGTACTTC
>TRBJ2-7|many|TRBV27|-
CASSGRGQLYEQYF
TGTGCCAGCAGCGGACGGGGGCAGCTTTACGAGCAGTACTTC
>TRBJ2-7|many|TRBV20-1|TRBD2
CSATGRGGYFNEQYF
TGCAGTGCCACAGGTCGGGGGGGCTATTTTAACGAGCAGTACTTC
>TRBJ2-7|many|TRBV7-9|-
CASSLVELADEQYF
TGTGCCAGCAGCTTAGTAGAACTAGCCGACGAGCAGTACTTC
>TRBJ1-1|many|TRBV18|-
CASSPLSQFTLNTEAFF
TGTGCCAGCTCACCACTGAGTCAGTTCACCTTAAACACTGAAGCTTTCTTT
>TRBJ2-6|many|TRBV6-4|-
CASTHPAGYSGANVLTF
TGTGCCAGCACCCACCCAGCGGGCTACTCTGGGGCCAACGTCCTGACTTTC
>TRBJ1-2|many|TRBV6-2/TRBV6-3|-
CASTDRGTNYGYTF
TGTGCCAGCACCGACCGGGGGACCAACTATGGCTACACCTTC